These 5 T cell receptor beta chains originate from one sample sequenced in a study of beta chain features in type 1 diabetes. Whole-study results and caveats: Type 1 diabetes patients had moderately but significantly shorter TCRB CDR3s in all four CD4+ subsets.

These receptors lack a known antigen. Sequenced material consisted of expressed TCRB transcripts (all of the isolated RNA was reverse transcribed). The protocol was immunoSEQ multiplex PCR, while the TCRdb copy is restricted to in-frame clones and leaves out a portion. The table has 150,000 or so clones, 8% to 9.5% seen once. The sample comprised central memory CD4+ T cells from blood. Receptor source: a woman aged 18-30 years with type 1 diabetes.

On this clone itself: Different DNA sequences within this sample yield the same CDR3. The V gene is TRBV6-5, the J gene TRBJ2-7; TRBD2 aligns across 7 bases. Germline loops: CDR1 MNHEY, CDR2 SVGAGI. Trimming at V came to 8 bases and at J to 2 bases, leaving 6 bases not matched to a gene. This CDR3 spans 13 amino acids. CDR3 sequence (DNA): TGTGCCAGCCGGGAGCGGGGACCCTACGAGCAGTACTTC. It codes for CASRERGPYEQYF.

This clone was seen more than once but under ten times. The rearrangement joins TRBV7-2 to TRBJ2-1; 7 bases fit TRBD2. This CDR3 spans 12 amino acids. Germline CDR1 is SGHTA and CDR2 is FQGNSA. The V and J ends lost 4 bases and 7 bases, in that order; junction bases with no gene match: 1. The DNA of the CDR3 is TGTGCCAGCAGCTCGGGACTAAATGAGCAGTTCTTC. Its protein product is CASSSGLNEQFF.

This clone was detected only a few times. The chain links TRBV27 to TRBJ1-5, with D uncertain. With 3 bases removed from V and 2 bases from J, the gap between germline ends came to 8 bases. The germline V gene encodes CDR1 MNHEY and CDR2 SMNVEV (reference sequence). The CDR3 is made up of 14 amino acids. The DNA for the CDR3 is TGTGCCAGCAGTTTCCGGCGGGGCAATCAGCCCCAGCATTTT. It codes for CASSFRRGNQPQHF.

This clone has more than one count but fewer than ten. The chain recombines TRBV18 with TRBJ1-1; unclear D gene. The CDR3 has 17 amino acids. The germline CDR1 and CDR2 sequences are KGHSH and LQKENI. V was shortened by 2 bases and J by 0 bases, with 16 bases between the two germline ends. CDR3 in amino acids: CASSPMRPGGLNTEAFF. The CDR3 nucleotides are TGTGCCAGCTCACCAATGAGGCCAGGAGGCCTGAACACTGAAGCTTTCTTT.

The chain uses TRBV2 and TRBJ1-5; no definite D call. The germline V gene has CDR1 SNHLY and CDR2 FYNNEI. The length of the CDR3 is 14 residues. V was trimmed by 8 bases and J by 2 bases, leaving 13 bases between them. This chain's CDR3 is CASQPGNRNQPQHF. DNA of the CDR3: TGTGCCAGCCAGCCGGGGAATCGCAATCAGCCCCAGCATTTT.